The sequence of this TCR beta chain was determined in a study of T cells in Graves' hyperthyroidism and ophthalmopathy. Study results and caveats: Ophthalmopathy cases were set apart from stable hyperthyroidism by a 13 V-J model. The majority of expanded thyroid clonotypes above 0.001 also appeared in blood.

V dropped 3 bases and J dropped 2 bases, with 8 bases sitting between them. The length of the CDR3 is 12 residues. Germline V CDR1 and CDR2: GTSNPN, SVGIG (reference sequence). RNA transcripts served as the template for amplifying TCR beta CDR3 regions. HTBI primers were used for first-round RT-PCR of the TCR CDR3. TCRdb fed the multiplex PCR reads into MiXCR, producing one record per CDR3 protein. The sample comprises approximately 600,000 distinct CDR3 sequences, about 14% of which are singletons, and around 4% rests with the top ten. This clonotype showed up just a few times. Its antigen is unknown.

The material sequenced was blood. The V call is TRBV30, the J call TRBJ2-7; TRBD2 is a possible D gene (6 bases). The TCR sequence derives from a woman between 40 and 50 years old with Graves' ophthalmopathy. The DNA for the CDR3 is TGTGCCTGGAGCGGGAGTACCTACGAGCAGTACTTC. It yields the protein CAWSGSTYEQYF.